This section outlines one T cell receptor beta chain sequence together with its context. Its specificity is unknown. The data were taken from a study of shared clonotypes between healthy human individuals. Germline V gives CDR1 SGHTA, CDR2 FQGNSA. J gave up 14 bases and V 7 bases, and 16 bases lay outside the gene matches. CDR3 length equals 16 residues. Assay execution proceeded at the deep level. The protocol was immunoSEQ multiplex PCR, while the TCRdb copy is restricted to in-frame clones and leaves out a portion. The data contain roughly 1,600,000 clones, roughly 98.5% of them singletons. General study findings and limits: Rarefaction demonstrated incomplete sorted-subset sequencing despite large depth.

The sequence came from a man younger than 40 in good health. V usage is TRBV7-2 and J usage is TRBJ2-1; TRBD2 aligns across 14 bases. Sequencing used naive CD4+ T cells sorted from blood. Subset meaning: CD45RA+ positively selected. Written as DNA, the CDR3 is TGTGCCAGCACTCTAAATCCAGGGGGACTAGCGGGAGATAAGTTCTTC. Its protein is CASTLNPGGLAGDKFF.